The 13 T cell receptor beta chains below come from one sample, sequenced in a study of T cell responses to AZD1222 COVID-19 vaccine. The protocol was immunoSEQ multiplex PCR, while the TCRdb copy is restricted to in-frame clones and leaves out a portion. Among some 140,000 clones listed, roughly 90% were seen once. The source was peripheral blood, collected on day 0 of AZD1222 vaccination. The receptors here all came from an adult in good health.

The V call is TRBV5-4, the J call TRBJ2-5; possibly TRBD2 for D (6 bases). The germline CDR1 and CDR2 sequences are SGHNT and YYREEE (reference sequence). The CDR3 extends over 12 amino acids. V was clipped by 4 bases and J by 4 bases, with 8 bases between them. CDR3 DNA sequence: TGTGCCAGCAGCCGACTAGGAGAGACCCAGTACTTC. Amino acids: CASSRLGETQYF. Full variable domain (rest looked up from reference TRBV5-4 and TRBJ2-5): ETGVTQSPTHLIKTRGQQVTLRCSSQSGHNTVSWYQQALGQGPQFIFQYYREEENGRGNFPPRFSGLQFPNYSSELNVNALELDDSALYLCASSRLGETQYFGPGTRLLVL.

The chain recombines TRBV6-4 with TRBJ2-5; 10 nucleotides align to TRBD2. The V gene end was trimmed by 3 bases and the J gene end by 5 bases; junction bases not matched to a gene: 6. CDR3 length: 15 residues. Per germline, CDR1 MRHNA and CDR2 SNTAGT. DNA of the CDR3: TGTGCCAGCAGTGATCTAGCGGGAGTGAAGGAGACCCAGTACTTC. It encodes CASSDLAGVKETQYF.

The chain has TRBV10-3 and TRBJ1-4; D ambiguous. CDR1 and CDR2 (germline): ENHRY, SYGVKD. The CDR3 is 13 residues long. V shed 7 bases and J shed 8 bases, with 14 bases lying between them. The CDR3 DNA reads as TGTGCCATCACTCGACAACGCGGGGAAAAACTGTTTTTT. Amino acids: CAITRQRGEKLFF.

This chain connects TRBV6-2 or TRBV6-3 to TRBJ2-1, with a weak D call TRBD2 (5 bases). Germline V gene lookup returns CDR1 MNHEY and CDR2 SVGEGT. This CDR3 region has 13 residues. V was shortened by 1 base and J by 5 bases, with 6 bases between the two germline ends. This CDR3 reads CASSYLANNEQFF. DNA of the CDR3: TGTGCCAGCAGTTACTTAGCGAACAATGAGCAGTTCTTC.

In DNA form, the CDR3 reads TGTGCCAGCAGCGTAGGGGCTGGCTCCTACGAGCAGTACTTC. Protein product: CASSVGAGSYEQYF. The chain recombines TRBV9 with TRBJ2-7; no clear D gene. Trimming removed 0 bases at V and 0 bases at J, with 7 bases between. Germline CDR1 is SGDLS and CDR2 is YYNGEE. This CDR3 has 14 amino acids.

V is TRBV5-5 and J is TRBJ1-1, with 7 bases matching TRBD1. CDR3 length equals 13 residues. V shed 4 bases, J shed 11 bases, and the junction held 11 bases outside the gene matches. Germline assignment: CDR1 SGHKS and CDR2 YYEKEE (reference sequence). CDR3 region: CASSPPEGARAFF. The CDR3 coding sequence is TGTGCCAGCAGCCCACCGGAGGGGGCGAGGGCTTTCTTT.

The chain is built from TRBV6-1 and TRBJ1-1; D call uncertain. CDR3 length: 12 residues. Germline lookup yields CDR1 MNHNS and CDR2 SASEGT. V lost 2 bases, J lost 5 bases, and 6 bases lay in between. CDR3 bases: TGTGCCAGCAGTGAAAGGTGGACTGAAGCTTTCTTT. Translation: CASSERWTEAFF.

This clone was recorded many times. V usage is TRBV6-1 and J usage is TRBJ2-5; tentatively, D is TRBD1 or TRBD2 (5 bases each). CDR1 is MNHNS and CDR2 is SASEGT in the germline V gene. V shed 1 base and J shed 5 bases, with 20 bases lying between them. This CDR3 spans 17 amino acids. CDR3 loop: CASSEGFVGVAGETQYF. The CDR3 region has the DNA TGTGCCAGCAGTGAAGGGTTCGTAGGGGTTGCGGGTGAGACCCAGTACTTC.

CDR3 region: CSASGGPAAGYTF. CDR3 bases: TGCAGTGCTAGTGGGGGACCGGCTGCTGGCTACACCTTC. The rearrangement links TRBV20-1 to TRBJ1-2, with TRBD1 as a possible D gene (5 bases). The length of the CDR3 is 13 residues. V lost 3 bases and J 7 bases, leaving 15 bases between the germline ends. From germline, CDR1 is DFQATT and CDR2 SNEGSKA (reference sequence).

This clone has only a few counts. The genes are TRBV27 and TRBJ1-1; D remains ambiguous. CDR3 length equals 13 residues. Deletions cut 7 bases from V and 1 base from J, with 10 bases between. Germline V gene sequence: CDR1 MNHEY, CDR2 SMNVEV (reference sequence). The CDR3 DNA reads TGTGCCAGCAAAGGGCCGAGGAACACTGAAGCTTTCTTT. Amino acid sequence: CASKGPRNTEAFF.

The rearrangement links TRBV6-1 to TRBJ1-1; D may be TRBD1 (5 bases). CDR1 is MNHNS and CDR2 is SASEGT in the germline V gene. Deletions cut 3 bases from V and 5 bases from J, with 13 bases between. The CDR3 is 14 residues long. This CDR3 is CASSDTWSGTEAFF. The CDR3 DNA sequence: TGTGCCAGCAGTGACACGTGGTCAGGGACTGAAGCTTTCTTT.

Only one count was recorded for this clone. The rearrangement joins TRBV6-2 or TRBV6-3 to TRBJ2-3, with 10 bases aligning to TRBD2. Germline values: CDR1 MNHEY, CDR2 SVGEGT. The CDR3 spans 15 residues. Losses at the gene ends were 4 bases for V and 0 bases for J; bases not matched to a gene: 1. The CDR3 DNA follows: TGTGCCAGCAGTTTGACTAGCGGGAGCACAGATACGCAGTATTTT. This gives the protein CASSLTSGSTDTQYF.

This chain links TRBV3-1 (or the pseudogene TRBV3-2) with TRBJ1-1; TRBD1 might be the D (6 bases). V was pared by 0 bases and J by 9 bases, with 11 bases between. There are 13 residues in the CDR3. The V gene's germline CDR1 is LGHDT and CDR2 YNNKEL (reference sequence). Written as DNA, the CDR3 is TGTGCCAGCAGCCAAGATGGCAGGGGCAAAGCTTTCTTT. It codes for CASSQDGRGKAFF.